This TCR beta chain was found in a study of blood T cell repertoires in COVID-19. Whole-study context: Donors in the United States, Italy and Spain gave samples during acute or convalescent COVID-19. Sample material is recorded as cDNA or gDNA derived from T cells, B-cell-depleted T cells, or PBMCs.

Study processing details: Nucleated cell number was recorded as an estimate derived from reference gene primer amplification. The data were produced by immunoSEQ multiplex PCR, yet TCRdb's version contains in-frame clones alone and is incomplete. V and J calls plus clone size are reproduced from that table; the DNA served to infer D and trimming. The table includes a few hundred thousand clones, approximately 90% detected once. The material sequenced was peripheral blood. The TCR was taken from a woman in her thirties or forties with acute or convalescent COVID-19.

The CDR3 sequence: CASSLPTPVGYTF. The CDR3 DNA is TGTGCCAGCAGCTTACCAACACCCGTTGGCTACACCTTC. This chain joins TRBV7-9 and TRBJ1-2; D is unclear. Trimming stripped 2 bases from V and 7 bases from J, with 11 bases between. The germline V gene encodes CDR1 SEHNR and CDR2 FQNEAQ (reference sequence). The CDR3 has 13 residues.